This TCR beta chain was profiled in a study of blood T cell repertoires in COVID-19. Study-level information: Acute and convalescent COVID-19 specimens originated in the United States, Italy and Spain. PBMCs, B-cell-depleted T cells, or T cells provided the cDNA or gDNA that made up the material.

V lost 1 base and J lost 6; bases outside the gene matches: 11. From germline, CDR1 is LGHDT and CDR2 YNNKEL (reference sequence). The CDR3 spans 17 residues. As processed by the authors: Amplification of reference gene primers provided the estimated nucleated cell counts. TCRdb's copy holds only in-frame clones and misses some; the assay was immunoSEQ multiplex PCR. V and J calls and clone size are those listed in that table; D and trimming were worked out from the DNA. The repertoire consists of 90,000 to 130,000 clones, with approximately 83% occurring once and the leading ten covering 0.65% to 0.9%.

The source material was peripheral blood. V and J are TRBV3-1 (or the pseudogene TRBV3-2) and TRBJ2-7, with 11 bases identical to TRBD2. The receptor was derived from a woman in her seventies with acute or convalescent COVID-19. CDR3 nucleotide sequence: TGTGCCAGCAGCCAAGGAGGACTAGCGGGTTATCCCGTCGAGCAGTACTTC. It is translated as CASSQGGLAGYPVEQYF.